A selection of T cell receptor beta chains follows, all from one sample in a study of OX40 agonist ivuxolimab in advanced cancers. Profiling relied on immunoSEQ multiplex PCR, and the TCRdb table lists in-frame clones only, not all of them. This sample has tens of thousands of clones, with around 88% found just once. Source: CD4+ or CD8+ T cells sorted from blood, taken in a trial of the OX40 agonist ivuxolimab. All receptors derive from an adult with an advanced solid tumor such as melanoma, head and neck, liver or kidney cancer. The CDR3 runs from the conserved cysteine through the conserved F or W. D genes are given only for firm matches. Some rows have no size entry. The others give once, few or many, or a class for an expanded clone.

V: TRBV5-1
J: TRBJ1-4
D: .
size: .
CDR3: CASSFAGAANEKLFF
DNA: TGCGCCAGCAGCTTTGCGGGGGCAGCTAATGAAAAACTGTTTTTT

V: TRBV11-2
J: TRBJ2-7
D: .
size: once
CDR3: CASSLEASDNYEQYF
DNA: TGTGCCAGCAGCTTAGAGGCTAGCGATAACTACGAGCAGTACTTC

V: TRBV4-1
J: TRBJ2-5
D: .
size: .
CDR3: CASSLVGEQAETQYF
DNA: TGCGCCAGCAGCCTCGTTGGGGAGCAGGCGGAGACCCAGTACTTC

V: TRBV11-2
J: TRBJ2-5
D: TRBD2
size: once
CDR3: CASSPRKVAGKETQYF
DNA: TGTGCCAGCAGCCCCCGTAAGGTAGCGGGGAAAGAGACCCAGTACTTC

V: TRBV11-2
J: TRBJ2-2
D: .
size: .
CDR3: CASSSPSTTGELFF
DNA: TGTGCCAGCAGCTCACCCTCAACCACCGGGGAGCTGTTTTTT

V: TRBV7-9
J: TRBJ2-1
D: .
size: .
CDR3: CASSPRPSQMNLNEQFF
DNA: TGTGCCAGCAGCCCACGGCCTAGCCAAATGAACTTAAATGAGCAGTTCTTC

V: TRBV4-1
J: TRBJ2-1
D: .
size: .
CDR3: CASSQGPGGDEQFF
DNA: TGCGCCAGCAGCCAGGGGCCGGGGGGCGATGAGCAGTTCTTC

V: TRBV30
J: TRBJ2-1
D: .
size: .
CDR3: CACRGLSYNEQFF
DNA: TGTGCCTGTCGGGGTCTCAGCTACAATGAGCAGTTCTTC

V: TRBV29-1
J: TRBJ1-4
D: .
size: .
CDR3: CSVGHFATNEKLFF
DNA: TGCAGCGTTGGTCACTTTGCAACTAATGAAAAACTGTTTTTT

V: TRBV11-2
J: TRBJ2-1
D: TRBD1
size: .
CDR3: CASNGGQGASYNEQFF
DNA: TGTGCCAGCAACGGCGGACAGGGAGCGTCCTACAATGAGCAGTTCTTC

V: TRBV19
J: TRBJ2-7
D: .
size: .
CDR3: CASSIRQYYEQYF
DNA: TGTGCCAGTAGTATAAGACAGTACTACGAGCAGTACTTC

V: TRBV15
J: TRBJ2-1
D: .
size: .
CDR3: CATSRLAENNEQFF
DNA: TGTGCCACCAGCAGGCTAGCAGAGAACAATGAGCAGTTCTTC

V: TRBV5-4
J: TRBJ2-7
D: TRBD2
size: .
CDR3: CASSLTSGTYEQYF
DNA: TGTGCCAGCAGCTTAACTAGCGGGACCTACGAGCAGTACTTC

V: TRBV2
J: TRBJ2-3
D: .
size: .
CDR3: CASSEGREIGPDTQYF
DNA: TGTGCCAGCAGTGAGGGCAGGGAGATTGGGCCAGATACGCAGTATTTT

V: TRBV10-3
J: TRBJ2-1
D: TRBD2
size: .
CDR3: CAISESLTSGVRNEQFF
DNA: TGTGCCATCAGTGAGTCACTGACTAGCGGGGTCCGAAATGAGCAGTTCTTC

V: TRBV28
J: TRBJ1-4
D: TRBD1
size: .
CDR3: CASYPEGGEWGFGKLFF
DNA: TGTGCCAGCTATCCTGAAGGGGGCGAATGGGGCTTTGGAAAACTGTTTTTT

V: TRBV5-1
J: TRBJ2-6
D: .
size: once
CDR3: CASSFAPGANVLTF
DNA: TGCGCCAGCAGCTTTGCTCCTGGGGCCAACGTCCTGACTTTC

V: TRBV5-1
J: TRBJ2-2
D: .
size: .
CDR3: CASSLDTGELFF
DNA: TGCGCCAGCAGCTTGGATACCGGGGAGCTGTTTTTT

V: TRBV19
J: TRBJ2-7
D: .
size: .
CDR3: CASSMGAGEQYF
DNA: TGTGCCAGTAGTATGGGAGCCGGGGAGCAGTACTTC

V: TRBV6-4
J: TRBJ2-2
D: .
size: .
CDR3: CASSDSDNTGELFF
DNA: TGTGCCAGCAGTGACTCGGACAACACCGGGGAGCTGTTTTTT

V: TRBV4-2
J: TRBJ2-2
D: .
size: .
CDR3: CASSPQGHTNTGELFF
DNA: TGTGCCAGCAGCCCCCAGGGACACACGAACACCGGGGAGCTGTTTTTT

V: TRBV29-1
J: TRBJ2-3
D: .
size: once
CDR3: CSVGVDTQYF
DNA: TGCAGCGTGGGGGTAGATACGCAGTATTTT

V: TRBV28
J: TRBJ2-7
D: .
size: .
CDR3: CASSSPDNYEQYF
DNA: TGTGCCAGCAGTTCCCCAGACAACTACGAGCAGTACTTC

V: TRBV11-2
J: TRBJ1-1
D: .
size: once
CDR3: CASSPEGSRDTEAFF
DNA: TGTGCCAGCAGCCCTGAGGGGAGCAGGGACACTGAAGCTTTCTTT

V: TRBV15
J: TRBJ2-2
D: .
size: .
CDR3: CATGTRNTGELFF
DNA: TGTGCCACCGGGACAAGGAACACCGGGGAGCTGTTTTTT

V: TRBV5-5
J: TRBJ1-1
D: TRBD1
size: .
CDR3: CASSERTGGFTEAFF
DNA: TGCGCCAGCAGCGAAAGGACAGGGGGCTTCACTGAAGCTTTCTTT

V: TRBV27
J: TRBJ1-1
D: .
size: .
CDR3: CASSYSRNTEAFF
DNA: TGTGCCAGCAGTTACTCAAGGAACACTGAAGCTTTCTTT

V: TRBV7-9
J: TRBJ2-7
D: .
size: .
CDR3: CASSLVVAGAYEQYF
DNA: TGTGCCAGCAGCTTAGTTGTCGCAGGGGCCTACGAGCAGTACTTC

V: TRBV4-1
J: TRBJ2-7
D: TRBD2
size: once
CDR3: CASSQGLAGTYEQYF
DNA: TGCGCCAGCAGCCAAGGACTAGCGGGGACCTACGAGCAGTACTTC

V: TRBV27
J: TRBJ2-2
D: TRBD2
size: .
CDR3: CASRTLAREYTGELFF
DNA: TGTGCCAGCAGGACACTAGCGAGAGAATACACCGGGGAGCTGTTTTTT

V: TRBV7-2
J: TRBJ1-3
D: .
size: few
CDR3: CASSPEKAVSGNTIYF
DNA: TGTGCCAGCAGCCCGGAAAAGGCAGTCTCTGGAAACACCATATATTTT

V: TRBV29-1
J: TRBJ2-7
D: TRBD2
size: .
CDR3: CSVDGLAGGYEQYF
DNA: TGCAGCGTTGATGGACTAGCGGGAGGCTACGAGCAGTACTTC

V: TRBV11-2
J: TRBJ2-7
D: .
size: once
CDR3: CASSHPGQSYEQYF
DNA: TGTGCCAGCAGCCACCCCGGACAGAGCTACGAGCAGTACTTC

V: TRBV10-3
J: TRBJ2-5
D: .
size: .
CDR3: CAISEPGGTQYF
DNA: TGTGCCATCAGTGAGCCTGGCGGGACCCAGTACTTC

V: TRBV27
J: TRBJ2-3
D: TRBD2
size: .
CDR3: CASSTILTSGKEYF
DNA: TGTGCCAGCAGTACTATCCTGACTAGCGGGAAAGAGTATTTT

V: TRBV7-3
J: TRBJ1-2
D: .
size: few
CDR3: CASSSGVGGRQGYTF
DNA: TGTGCCAGCAGCTCTGGGGTCGGGGGGCGTCAAGGCTACACCTTC

V: TRBV11-2
J: TRBJ2-6
D: .
size: once
CDR3: CASSYTSGANVLTF
DNA: TGTGCCAGCAGCTACACCTCTGGGGCCAACGTCCTGACTTTC

V: TRBV27
J: TRBJ2-7
D: .
size: .
CDR3: CASSHAQGGGYEQYF
DNA: TGTGCCAGCAGTCACGCCCAGGGAGGGGGTTACGAGCAGTACTTC

V: TRBV7-9
J: TRBJ2-3
D: .
size: .
CDR3: CASDLADTQYF
DNA: TGTGCCAGCGATCTTGCAGATACGCAGTATTTT